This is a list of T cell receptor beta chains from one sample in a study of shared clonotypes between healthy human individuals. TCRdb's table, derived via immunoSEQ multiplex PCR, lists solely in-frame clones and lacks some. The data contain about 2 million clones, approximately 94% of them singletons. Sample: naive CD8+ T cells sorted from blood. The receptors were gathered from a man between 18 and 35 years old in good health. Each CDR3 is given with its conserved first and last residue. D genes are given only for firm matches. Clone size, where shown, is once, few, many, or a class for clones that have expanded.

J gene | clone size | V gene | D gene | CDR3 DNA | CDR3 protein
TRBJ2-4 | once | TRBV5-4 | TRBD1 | TGTGCCAGCAGCTACGGACAGGGCTCGGACATTCAGTACTTC | CASSYGQGSDIQYF
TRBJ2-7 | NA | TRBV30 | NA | TGTGCCTGGAGTGTGCAGTCCTACGAGCAGTACTTC | CAWSVQSYEQYF
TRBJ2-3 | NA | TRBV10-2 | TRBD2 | TGCGCCAGCAAACTAGCGGGAGGGATTGGGGCCACAGATACGCAGTATTTT | CASKLAGGIGATDTQYF
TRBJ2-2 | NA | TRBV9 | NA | TGTGCCAGCAGGGGGACAGGGGAGCTGTTTTTT | CASRGTGELFF
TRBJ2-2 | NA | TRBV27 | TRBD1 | TGTGCCAGCAGTCCCGACAGGGCGAACACCGGGGAGCTGTTTTTT | CASSPDRANTGELFF
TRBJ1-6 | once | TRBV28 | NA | TGTGCCAGCAGTTTTTTGGAACTGATGTCTTCACCCCTCCACTTT | CASSFLELMSSPLHF
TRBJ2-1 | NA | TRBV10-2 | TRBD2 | TGCGCCAGCAGTGAGCGGCGGGGGGGCCTCAATGAGCAGTTCTTC | CASSERRGGLNEQFF
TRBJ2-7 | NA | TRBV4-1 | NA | TGCGCCAGCAGCCTTAAGGGCGGGGACGGCTACGAGCAGTACTTC | CASSLKGGDGYEQYF
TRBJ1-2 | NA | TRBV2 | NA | TGTGCCAGCAGTGAAGGACGGCCCTATGGCTACACCTTC | CASSEGRPYGYTF
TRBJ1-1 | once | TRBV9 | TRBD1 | TGTGCCAGCAGCGTAGAAGGGGGCGCGGGTCTGTTTGAAGCTTTCTTT | CASSVEGGAGLFEAFF
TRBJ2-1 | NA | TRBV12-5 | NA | TGTGCTAGTGGTTTGGAGGGAGGTGGGAATGAGCAGTTCTTC | CASGLEGGGNEQFF
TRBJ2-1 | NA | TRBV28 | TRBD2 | TGTGCCAGCAGTTTACCTAGCGGGGGGTACAATGAGCAGTTCTTC | CASSLPSGGYNEQFF
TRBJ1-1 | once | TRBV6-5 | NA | TGTGCCAGCAGTTACTGGAGGGGCGTGGGGACTGAAGCTTTCTTT | CASSYWRGVGTEAFF
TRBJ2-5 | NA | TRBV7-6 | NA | TGTGCCAGCAGCTTAGGATCCTTTATGTTCGGTGAGACCCAGTACTTC | CASSLGSFMFGETQYF
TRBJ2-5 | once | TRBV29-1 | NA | TGCAGCGTTGATAATCAGGATGGGGCCCAGTACTTC | CSVDNQDGAQYF
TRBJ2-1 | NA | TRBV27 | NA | TGTGCCAGCAGTTTAAGGTCGGGCTTCAATGAGCAGTTCTTC | CASSLRSGFNEQFF
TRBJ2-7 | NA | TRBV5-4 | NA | TGTGCCAGCAGCTTGAGGACGGGGTACGAGCAGTACTTC | CASSLRTGYEQYF
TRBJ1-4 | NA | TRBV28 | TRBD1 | TGTGCCAGCAGCCCTGAGGGGACAGTTGAAAAACTGTTTTTT | CASSPEGTVEKLFF
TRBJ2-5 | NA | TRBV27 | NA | TGTGCCAGCAGTCCTCAACGGGACTACCAAGAGACCCAGTACTTC | CASSPQRDYQETQYF
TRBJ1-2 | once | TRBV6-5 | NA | TGTGCCAGCAGTTACGGGTCAGACTATGGCTACACCTTC | CASSYGSDYGYTF
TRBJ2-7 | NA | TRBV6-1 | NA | TGTGCCAGCAGTGAAACTCCCCTGACAGGAAACTACGAGCAGTACTTC | CASSETPLTGNYEQYF
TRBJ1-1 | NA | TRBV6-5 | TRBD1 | TGTGCCAGCAGACGGACAGGGGACACTGAAGCTTTCTTT | CASRRTGDTEAFF
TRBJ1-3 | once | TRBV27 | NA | TGTGCCAGCAGTTTAACTTCTGGAAACACCATATATTTT | CASSLTSGNTIYF
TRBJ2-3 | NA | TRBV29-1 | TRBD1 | TGCAGCGCGGGACAGATAGACACAGATACGCAGTATTTT | CSAGQIDTDTQYF
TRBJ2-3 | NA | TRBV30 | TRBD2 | TGTGCCGGGGAGATAGCGGGAGATGATACGCAGTATTTT | CAGEIAGDDTQYF
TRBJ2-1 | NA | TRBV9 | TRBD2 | TGTGCCAGCAGCCCTTCGCCGAGCGGCGAGCGGGAACTACTACACAATGAGCAGTTCTTC | CASSPSPSGERELLHNEQFF
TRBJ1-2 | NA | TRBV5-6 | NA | TGTGCCAGCAGCTTGGGGGCAGGCCAGGGAATTTATGGCTACACCTTC | CASSLGAGQGIYGYTF
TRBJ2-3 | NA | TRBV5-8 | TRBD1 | TGTGCCAGCAGCTCCCCGGGACAGGATTTATACACAGATACGCAGTATTTT | CASSSPGQDLYTDTQYF
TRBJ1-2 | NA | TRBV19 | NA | TGTGCCAGTAGTATAGATGCGAGGCGTGACTATGGCTACACCTTC | CASSIDARRDYGYTF
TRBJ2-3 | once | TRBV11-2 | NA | TGTGCCAGCAGCACCCGTAGGGGAGATACGCAGTATTTT | CASSTRRGDTQYF
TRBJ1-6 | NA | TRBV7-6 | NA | TGTGCCAGCAGCCCCACAGGCCCGAATTCACCCCTCCACTTT | CASSPTGPNSPLHF
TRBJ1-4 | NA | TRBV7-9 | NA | TGTGCCAGCAGCGAGAACAGGGCGTGGGGTGAAAAACTGTTTTTT | CASSENRAWGEKLFF
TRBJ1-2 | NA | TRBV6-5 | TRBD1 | TGTGCCAGCAGTTACTATGGGACAGTTGAGGGCTACACCTTC | CASSYYGTVEGYTF
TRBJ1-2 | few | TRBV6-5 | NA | TGTGCCAGCAGTTACCCGGACAGTCTTGACCTCACCTTC | CASSYPDSLDLTF
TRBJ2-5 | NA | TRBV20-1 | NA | TGCAGTGCCGGAGACAGACGGAACTTC | CSAGDRRNF